The clone carrying this T cell receptor (beta chain) was seen repeatedly, ten times or more. No treatment of any kind had been given to any patient before thyroid surgery. The data were obtained in a study of metastatic and nonmetastatic thyroid tumors. TCRdb re-called clones from the PCR reads using MiXCR. The sample consists of 90,000 or so clones, 8% to 9.5% of them appearing once. This clonotype was obtained from a female donor with papillary thyroid cancer or a benign thyroid nodule (not recorded which). Some clones in this sample may be carry-over from other donors' samples. What was sequenced was blood.

CDR3 nucleotide sequence: TGTGCCAGCAGCCAAGCAGGGCAGGCGAGCTCCTATAATTCACCCCTCCACTTT. It specifies CASSQAGQASSYNSPLHF. This rearrangement joins TRBV4-2 to TRBJ1-6; D perhaps matches TRBD1 (5 bases). Trimming took 1 base from V and 0 from J, leaving 13 bases between them. The CDR3 totals 18 residues. Per germline, CDR1 LGHNA and CDR2 YNFKEQ.